These 23 T cell receptor beta chains were all obtained from the same sample, sequenced in a study of OX40 agonist ivuxolimab in advanced cancers. Sequencing was performed with immunoSEQ multiplex PCR; in TCRdb, only in-frame clones are kept and a portion is missing. Of 90,000 to 120,000 clones detected, 85% to 95% appear once; the ten largest clones hold about 1.2%. This sample comprised CD4+ or CD8+ T cells sorted from blood, obtained in a trial of the OX40 agonist ivuxolimab. Receptors originate from an adult with an advanced solid tumor such as melanoma, head and neck, liver or kidney cancer.

This chain links TRBV6-6 with TRBJ1-1; no definite D call. Germline CDR1 and CDR2: MNHNY and SVGAGI (reference sequence). This CDR3 has 13 amino acids. Trimming pared 8 bases from V and 1 base from J, leaving 11 bases between. The CDR3 loop reads CASVQPGNTEAFF. Written as DNA, the CDR3 is TGTGCCAGCGTCCAGCCTGGGAACACTGAAGCTTTCTTT.

This rearrangement joins TRBV10-3 to TRBJ1-1; 9 bases are a match to TRBD1. This CDR3 has 15 amino acids. J was trimmed by 1 base and V by 3 bases; bases with no gene match: 3. Germline V gives CDR1 ENHRY, CDR2 SYGVKD. The CDR3: CAISDLQGANTEAFF. The CDR3, as DNA: TGTGCCATCAGTGATTTACAGGGGGCGAACACTGAAGCTTTCTTT.

This CDR3 reads CASSIAYGPKGLESQPQHF. For the CDR3, the DNA is TGTGCCAGTAGTATTGCATACGGACCGAAGGGACTAGAATCACAGCCCCAGCATTTT. The J gene is TRBJ1-5, the V gene TRBV19, with TRBD1 as a possible D gene (5 bases). The CDR3 totals 19 residues. CDR1 is LNHDA and CDR2 is SQIVND in the germline V gene (reference sequence). V lost 3 bases, J lost 7 bases, and 28 bases lay in between. The full variable domain, completed using reference TRBV19 and TRBJ1-5, is DGGITQSPKYLFRKEGQNVTLSCEQNLNHDAMYWYRQDPGQGLRLIYYSQIVNDFQKGDIAEGYSVSREKKESFPLTVTSAQKNPTAFYLCASSIAYGPKGLESQPQHFGDGTRLSIL.

The rearrangement joins TRBV2 to TRBJ1-4; no firm D call. The V end was cut by 10 bases, the J end by 1 base, with 13 bases between. CDR1 SNHLY and CDR2 FYNNEI come from the germline V gene. This CDR3 is built from 14 residues. This CDR3 reads CATNRFLTNEKLFF. The CDR3 DNA sequence: TGTGCCACCAACCGGTTCCTAACTAATGAAAAACTGTTTTTT.

This sequence joins TRBV18 and TRBJ1-1; D may be TRBD1 (5 bases). V shed 0 bases and J shed 1 base, with 9 bases lying between them. CDR1 is KGHSH and CDR2 is LQKENI in the germline V gene. The CDR3 spans 15 residues. The CDR3 region is CASSPPLTGNTEAFF. The CDR3 nucleotides read TGTGCCAGCTCACCACCTCTAACAGGGAACACTGAAGCTTTCTTT. Full variable domain (remainder filled in from reference TRBV18 and TRBJ1-1): NAGVMQNPRHLVRRRGQEARLRCSPMKGHSHVYWYRQLPEEGLKFMVYLQKENIIDESGMPKERFSAEFPKEGPSILRIQQVVRGDSAAYFCASSPPLTGNTEAFFGQGTRLTVV.

This clone showed up just once. J is TRBJ1-1 and V is TRBV5-6; TRBD1 might be the D (5 bases). This CDR3 contains 15 residues. The V end was cut by 0 bases, the J end by 4 bases, with 13 bases between. Germline CDR1 is SGHDT and CDR2 is YYEEEE. CDR3 protein: CASSLVPGRTTEAFF. DNA of the CDR3: TGTGCCAGCAGCTTGGTACCAGGGAGGACCACTGAAGCTTTCTTT.

The rearrangement uses TRBV28 and TRBJ2-1; TRBD1 aligns across 12 bases. After removal of 7 bases from V and 4 bases from J, the junction contained 8 bases not matched to a gene. Germline CDR1 and CDR2: MDHEN and SYDVKM. This CDR3 is built from 16 residues. CDR3 loop: CASIGTGGGYYNEQFF. The CDR3 DNA reads as TGTGCCAGCATCGGGACAGGGGGCGGCTATTACAATGAGCAGTTCTTC.

V is TRBV7-2 and J is TRBJ1-2; D ambiguous. Trimming cost V 5 bases and J 2 bases, with 12 bases left between them. Germline V gives CDR1 SGHTA, CDR2 FQGNSA. There are 14 residues in the CDR3. The CDR3 region is CASSPAGGNYGYTF. CDR3 coding DNA: TGTGCCAGCAGCCCAGCCGGAGGGAACTATGGCTACACCTTC.

The chain uses TRBV19 and TRBJ1-2; possible D gene TRBD1, 6 bases. Germline V lookup: CDR1 LNHDA, CDR2 SQIVND (reference sequence). This CDR3 is built from 15 residues. V lost 4 bases, J lost 4 bases, and 16 bases lay in between. The CDR3 is CASSSYTGYIYGYTF. The CDR3 DNA reads TGTGCCAGTAGTAGCTATACAGGGTACATCTATGGCTACACCTTC.

Here the CDR3 DNA reads TGTGCCAGTAGTGGGGGGCCGGGACAGGGAGTTCAAGAGCAGTACTTC. Encoded protein: CASSGGPGQGVQEQYF. The chain recombines TRBV19 with TRBJ2-7; 9 nucleotides match TRBD1. The CDR3 is made up of 16 amino acids. V lost 5 bases, J lost 7 bases, and 15 bases stayed unmatched. Germline lookup yields CDR1 LNHDA and CDR2 SQIVND (reference sequence).

The V gene is TRBV5-4, the J gene TRBJ1-3; D perhaps matches TRBD1 (6 bases). The CDR3 loop spans 17 amino acids. The germline CDR1 and CDR2 sequences are SGHNT and YYREEE (reference sequence). Trimming removed 0 bases at V and 0 bases at J, with 13 bases between. CDR3 sequence: CASSLATGSHSGNTIYF. The DNA of the CDR3 is TGTGCCAGCAGCTTGGCCACAGGGTCCCACTCTGGAAACACCATATATTTT.

The V and J genes are TRBV7-9 and TRBJ1-2, with 7 bases matching TRBD1. Germline values: CDR1 SEHNR, CDR2 FQNEAQ (reference sequence). The ends lost 8 bases at V and 5 bases at J; junction bases unmatched: 5. This CDR3 region has 12 residues. As DNA, the CDR3 is TGTGCCAGCTGGGAGGGGGCATATGGCTACACCTTC. Protein: CASWEGAYGYTF.

This clone has only one observation. The chain employs TRBV7-2 and TRBJ2-1; 7 bases are shared with TRBD2. Germline values: CDR1 SGHTA, CDR2 FQGNSA. After removal of 1 base from V and 0 bases from J, the junction contained 12 bases not matched to a gene. The CDR3 covers 19 residues. The CDR3 here is CASSLVGRVWEGSYNEQFF. In nucleotides, the CDR3 is TGTGCCAGCAGCTTAGTCGGGAGAGTTTGGGAGGGCTCCTACAATGAGCAGTTCTTC.

This sequence joins TRBV6-5 and TRBJ2-3; the D gene is possibly TRBD1 (5 bases). V dropped 2 bases and J dropped 0 bases, with 9 bases sitting between them. Germline V gene sequence: CDR1 MNHEY, CDR2 SVGAGI. The CDR3 has 15 amino acids. This CDR3 reads CASSYRGKSTDTQYF. CDR3 DNA sequence: TGTGCCAGCAGTTACAGGGGCAAGAGCACAGATACGCAGTATTTT.

V and J are TRBV5-4 and TRBJ2-1; TRBD2 matches 12 bases. CDR1 and CDR2 from the germline V gene are SGHNT and YYREEE (reference sequence). The CDR3 extends over 18 amino acids. Germline trimming cut 3 bases from V and 8 bases from J; bases unmatched to any gene: 15. CDR3 coding DNA: TGTGCCAGCAGCTGGAGGAGGGGGGCTAGCGGGAGGGGAGATGAGCAGTTCTTC. Amino acids: CASSWRRGASGRGDEQFF. The full variable domain, in which reference TRBV5-4 and TRBJ2-1 provide the parts outside the CDR3, is ETGVTQSPTHLIKTRGQQVTLRCSSQSGHNTVSWYQQALGQGPQFIFQYYREEENGRGNFPPRFSGLQFPNYSSELNVNALELDDSALYLCASSWRRGASGRGDEQFFGPGTRLTVL.

The chain carries TRBV9 and TRBJ2-7; a weak D match, TRBD2 (6 bases). The germline gives CDR1 SGDLS, CDR2 YYNGEE. V was cut by 0 bases and J by 2 bases, with 9 bases left in between. The CDR3 loop spans 14 amino acids. The CDR3 is CASSVGAGPYEQYF. CDR3 coding DNA: TGTGCCAGCAGCGTAGGAGCGGGCCCCTACGAGCAGTACTTC.

The V gene is TRBV28, the J gene TRBJ1-1; no firm D call. CDR1 MDHEN and CDR2 SYDVKM come from the germline V gene. The CDR3 consists of 13 residues. Deletions cut 3 bases from V and 4 bases from J, with 9 bases between. The CDR3 DNA reads TGTGCCAGCAGTTTCCCTAGTATCACTGAAGCTTTCTTT. Translation: CASSFPSITEAFF.

The genes are TRBV6-5 and TRBJ1-1; D is possibly TRBD1 (5 bases). The V end was cut by 3 bases, the J end by 4 bases, with 12 bases between. The CDR3 extends over 14 amino acids. CDR1 MNHEY and CDR2 SVGAGI come from the germline V gene. The CDR3 coding sequence is TGTGCCAGCAGTTATGCCAGGGAGTTCACTGAAGCTTTCTTT. Its translation: CASSYAREFTEAFF.

This chain connects TRBV18 to TRBJ2-3; tentatively, D is TRBD2 (5 bases). The V and J ends lost 5 bases and 3 bases respectively, with 9 bases between them. The CDR3 extends over 13 amino acids. Germline V CDR1 and CDR2: KGHSH, LQKENI. CDR3 residues: CASSSEGTDTQYF. CDR3 sequence (DNA): TGTGCCAGCTCAAGCGAGGGAACAGATACGCAGTATTTT.

The V call is TRBV6-5, the J call TRBJ2-5, with D perhaps matching TRBD2 (7 bases). CDR1 is MNHEY and CDR2 is SVGAGI in the germline V gene. This CDR3 comprises 11 residues. V was cut by 6 bases and J by 10 bases, with 12 bases left in between. Here the CDR3 reads CASSLGGDQYF. DNA for the CDR3: TGTGCCAGCAGCCTAGGGGGGGACCAGTACTTC.

The genes are TRBV5-6 and TRBJ2-3; TRBD2 matches 9 bases. The length of the CDR3 is 18 residues. The junction had 21 bases not matched to a gene; V was cut back by 7 bases and J by 6 bases. Germline V CDR1 and CDR2: SGHDT, YYEEEE. CDR3 region: CASLTPRGEAGGQDTQYF. The CDR3 nucleotides are TGTGCCAGCTTGACTCCCAGGGGGGAAGCGGGAGGCCAGGATACGCAGTATTTT.

The CDR3: CASKIGTAKNNEQFF. The CDR3 bases are TGTGCCAGCAAAATCGGAACAGCGAAGAACAATGAGCAGTTCTTC. This sequence joins TRBV2 and TRBJ2-1; D is uncertain. The CDR3 is 15 amino acids. Trimming removed 7 bases at V and 5 bases at J, with 18 bases between. Per the germline V gene, CDR1 is SNHLY and CDR2 is FYNNEI. Combining the CDR3 with reference TRBV2 and TRBJ2-1 gives the whole variable domain EPEVTQTPSHQVTQMGQEVILRCVPISNHLYFYWYRQILGQKVEFLVSFYNNEISEKSEIFDDQFSVERPDGSNFTLKIRSTKLEDSAMYFCASKIGTAKNNEQFFGPGTRLTVL.

The chain uses TRBV19 and TRBJ2-1; maybe TRBD1 (5 bases). The length of the CDR3 is 14 residues. Per the germline V gene, CDR1 is LNHDA and CDR2 is SQIVND (reference sequence). V lost 0 bases and J lost 6, with 9 bases in between. Written as DNA, the CDR3 is TGTGCCAGTAGTATAGAGGGCAGGGCCAATGAGCAGTTCTTC. It yields the protein CASSIEGRANEQFF.